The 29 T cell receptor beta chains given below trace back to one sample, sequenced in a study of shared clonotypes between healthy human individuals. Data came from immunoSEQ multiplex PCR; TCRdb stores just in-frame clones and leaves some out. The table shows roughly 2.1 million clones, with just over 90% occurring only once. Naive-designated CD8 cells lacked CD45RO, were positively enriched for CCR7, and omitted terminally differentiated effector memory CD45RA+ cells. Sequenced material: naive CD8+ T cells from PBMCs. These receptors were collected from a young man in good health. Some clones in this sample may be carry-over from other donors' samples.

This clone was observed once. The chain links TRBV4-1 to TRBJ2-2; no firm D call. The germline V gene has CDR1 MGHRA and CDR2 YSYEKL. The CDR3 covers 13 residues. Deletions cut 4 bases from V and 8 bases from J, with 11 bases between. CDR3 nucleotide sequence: TGCGCCAGCAGCCCCCGAGCGTCGGGGGAGCTGTTTTTT. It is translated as CASSPRASGELFF.

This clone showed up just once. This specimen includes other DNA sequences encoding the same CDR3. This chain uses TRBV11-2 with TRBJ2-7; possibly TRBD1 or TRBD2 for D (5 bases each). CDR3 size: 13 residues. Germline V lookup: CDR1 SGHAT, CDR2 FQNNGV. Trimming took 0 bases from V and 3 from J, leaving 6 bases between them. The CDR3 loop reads CASSLDGGYEQYF. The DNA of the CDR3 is TGTGCCAGCAGCTTAGATGGGGGCTACGAGCAGTACTTC.

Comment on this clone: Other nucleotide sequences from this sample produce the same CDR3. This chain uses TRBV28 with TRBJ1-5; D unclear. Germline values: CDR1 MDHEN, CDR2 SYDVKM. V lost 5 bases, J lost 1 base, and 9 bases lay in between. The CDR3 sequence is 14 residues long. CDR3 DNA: TGTGCCAGCAGTCTAGGGCCGAGCAATCAGCCCCAGCATTTT. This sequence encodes CASSLGPSNQPQHF.

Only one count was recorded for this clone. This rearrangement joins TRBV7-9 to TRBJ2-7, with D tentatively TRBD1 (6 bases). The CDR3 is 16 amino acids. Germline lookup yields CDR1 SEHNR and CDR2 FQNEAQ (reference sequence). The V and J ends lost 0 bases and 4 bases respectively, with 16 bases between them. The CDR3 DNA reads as TGTGCCAGCAGCTTAGCGACAGGCGATACCTGGTACGAGCAGTACTTC. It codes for CASSLATGDTWYEQYF.

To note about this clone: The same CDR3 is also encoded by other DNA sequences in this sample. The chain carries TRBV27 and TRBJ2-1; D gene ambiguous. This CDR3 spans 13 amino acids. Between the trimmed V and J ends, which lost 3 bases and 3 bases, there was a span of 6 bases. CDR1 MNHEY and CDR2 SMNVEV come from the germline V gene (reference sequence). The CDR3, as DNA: TGTGCCAGCAGTTTGGGCGGCTACAATGAGCAGTTCTTC. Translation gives CASSLGGYNEQFF.

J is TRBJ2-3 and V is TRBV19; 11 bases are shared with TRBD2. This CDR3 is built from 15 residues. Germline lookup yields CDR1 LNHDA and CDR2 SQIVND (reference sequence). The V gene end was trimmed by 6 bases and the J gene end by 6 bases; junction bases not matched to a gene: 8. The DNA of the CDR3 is TGTGCCAGTAGCCCTCGGACTAGCGGGCGGGATACGCAGTATTTT. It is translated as CASSPRTSGRDTQYF.

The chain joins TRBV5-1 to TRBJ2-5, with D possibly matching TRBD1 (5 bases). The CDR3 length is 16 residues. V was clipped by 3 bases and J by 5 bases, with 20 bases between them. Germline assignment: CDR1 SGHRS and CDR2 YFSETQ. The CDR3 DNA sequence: TGCGCCAGCAGCTCGCCGATGAAGGACATGGCGGAGACCCAGTACTTC. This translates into CASSSPMKDMAETQYF.

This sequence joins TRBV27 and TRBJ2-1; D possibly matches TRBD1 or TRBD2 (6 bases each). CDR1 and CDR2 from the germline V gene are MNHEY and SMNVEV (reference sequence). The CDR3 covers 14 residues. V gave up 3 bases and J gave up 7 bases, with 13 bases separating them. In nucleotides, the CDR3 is TGTGCCAGCAGTTTTTCGGTAGGGGGGAATGAGCAGTTCTTC. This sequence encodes CASSFSVGGNEQFF.

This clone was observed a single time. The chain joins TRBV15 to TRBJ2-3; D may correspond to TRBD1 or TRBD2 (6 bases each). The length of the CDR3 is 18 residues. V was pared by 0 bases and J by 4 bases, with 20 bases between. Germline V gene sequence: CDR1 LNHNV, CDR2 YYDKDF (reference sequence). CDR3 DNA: TGTGCCACCAGCAGAGATTATGGAGCGGCCGGGGGCCCAGATACGCAGTATTTT. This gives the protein CATSRDYGAAGGPDTQYF.

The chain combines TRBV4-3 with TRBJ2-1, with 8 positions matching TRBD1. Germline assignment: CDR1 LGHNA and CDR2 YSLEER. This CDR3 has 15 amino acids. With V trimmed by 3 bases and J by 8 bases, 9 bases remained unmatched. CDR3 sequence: CASSQGQVNRHEQFF. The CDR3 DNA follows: TGCGCCAGCAGCCAGGGACAGGTTAATCGCCATGAGCAGTTCTTC.

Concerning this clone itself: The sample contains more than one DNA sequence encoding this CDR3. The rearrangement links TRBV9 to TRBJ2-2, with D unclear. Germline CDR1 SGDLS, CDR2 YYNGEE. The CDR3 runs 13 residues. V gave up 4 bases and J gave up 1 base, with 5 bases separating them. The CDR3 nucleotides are TGTGCCAGCAGCTCCGGGAACACCGGGGAGCTGTTTTTT. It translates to CASSSGNTGELFF.

The CDR3 DNA reads as TGTGCCAGCAGCGTAAGTGGAGGGCAGGGGCATGGGTTTGAAGCTTTCTTT. It is translated as CASSVSGGQGHGFEAFF. The V and J genes are TRBV9 and TRBJ1-1; tentatively, D is TRBD1 (6 bases). Trimming shortened V by 1 base and J by 7 bases, and 23 bases separated the two germline ends. The V gene's germline CDR1 is SGDLS and CDR2 YYNGEE. The CDR3 extends over 17 amino acids.

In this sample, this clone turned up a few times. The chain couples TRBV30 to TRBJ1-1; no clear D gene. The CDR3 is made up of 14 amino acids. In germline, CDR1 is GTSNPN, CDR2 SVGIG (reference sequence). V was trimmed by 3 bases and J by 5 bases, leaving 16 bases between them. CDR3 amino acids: CAWRCSGEDTEAFF. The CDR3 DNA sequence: TGTGCCTGGAGATGTAGCGGGGAGGATACTGAAGCTTTCTTT.

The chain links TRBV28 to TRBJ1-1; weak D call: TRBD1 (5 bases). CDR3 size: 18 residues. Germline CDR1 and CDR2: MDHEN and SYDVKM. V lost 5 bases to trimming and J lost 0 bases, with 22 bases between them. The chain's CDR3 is CASSPQRGGEGLNTEAFF. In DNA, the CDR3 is TGTGCCAGCAGTCCCCAGCGGGGGGGTGAGGGCTTGAACACTGAAGCTTTCTTT.

The CDR3 coding sequence is TGTGCCAGCAGCCAAACCGACAGGGCCCCCTACGAGCAGTACTTC. Protein: CASSQTDRAPYEQYF. The V gene is TRBV5-6, the J gene TRBJ2-7; 7 bases are shared with TRBD1. This CDR3 spans 15 amino acids. The junction had 9 bases not matched to a gene; V was cut back by 4 bases and J by 2 bases. From germline, CDR1 is SGHDT and CDR2 YYEEEE.

CDR3 loop: CASGLGTNTQYF. The CDR3 DNA is TGCGCCAGTGGACTGGGAACCAATACGCAGTATTTT. The chain carries TRBV5-1 and TRBJ2-3; tentatively, D is TRBD2 (5 bases). V was pared by 8 bases and J by 7 bases, with 14 bases between. The CDR3 length is 12 residues. Germline lookup yields CDR1 SGHRS and CDR2 YFSETQ.

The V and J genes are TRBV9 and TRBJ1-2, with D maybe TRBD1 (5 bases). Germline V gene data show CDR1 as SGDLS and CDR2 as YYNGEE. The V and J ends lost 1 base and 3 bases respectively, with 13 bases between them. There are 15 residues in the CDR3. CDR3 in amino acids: CASSVMADSHYGYTF. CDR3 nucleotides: TGTGCCAGCAGCGTAATGGCCGACAGCCACTATGGCTACACCTTC.

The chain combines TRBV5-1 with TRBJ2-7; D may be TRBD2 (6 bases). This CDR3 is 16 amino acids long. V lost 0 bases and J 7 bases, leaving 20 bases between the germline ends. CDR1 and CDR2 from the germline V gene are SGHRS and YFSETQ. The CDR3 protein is CASSLVPGERTREQYF. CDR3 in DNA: TGCGCCAGCAGCTTGGTTCCGGGAGAGAGGACACGTGAGCAGTACTTC.

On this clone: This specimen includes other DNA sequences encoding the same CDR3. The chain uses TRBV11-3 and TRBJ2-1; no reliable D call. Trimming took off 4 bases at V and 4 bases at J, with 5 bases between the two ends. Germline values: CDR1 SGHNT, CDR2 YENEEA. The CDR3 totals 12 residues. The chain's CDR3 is CASSSRYNEQFF. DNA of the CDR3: TGTGCCAGCAGCTCTCGATACAATGAGCAGTTCTTC. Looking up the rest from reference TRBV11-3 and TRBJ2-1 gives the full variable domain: EAGVVQSPRYKIIEKKQPVAFWCNPISGHNTLYWYLQNLGQGPELLIRYENEEAVDDSQLPKDRFSAERLKGVDSTLKIQPAELGDSAVYLCASSSRYNEQFFGPGTRLTVL.

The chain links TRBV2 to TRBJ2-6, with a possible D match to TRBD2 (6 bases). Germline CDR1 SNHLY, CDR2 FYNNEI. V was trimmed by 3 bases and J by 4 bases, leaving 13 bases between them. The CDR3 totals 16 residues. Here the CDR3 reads CASSDEEGLGANVLTF. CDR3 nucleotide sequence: TGTGCCAGCAGTGATGAGGAGGGGTTAGGGGCCAACGTCCTGACTTTC. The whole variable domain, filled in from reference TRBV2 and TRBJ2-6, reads EPEVTQTPSHQVTQMGQEVILRCVPISNHLYFYWYRQILGQKVEFLVSFYNNEISEKSEIFDDQFSVERPDGSNFTLKIRSTKLEDSAMYFCASSDEEGLGANVLTFGAGSRLTVL.

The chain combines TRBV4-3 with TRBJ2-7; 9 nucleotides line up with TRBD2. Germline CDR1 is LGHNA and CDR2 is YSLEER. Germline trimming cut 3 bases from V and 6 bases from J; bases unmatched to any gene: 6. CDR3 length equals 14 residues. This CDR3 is CASSHGLASAEQYF. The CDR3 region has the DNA TGCGCCAGCAGCCACGGACTAGCGTCCGCCGAGCAGTACTTC.

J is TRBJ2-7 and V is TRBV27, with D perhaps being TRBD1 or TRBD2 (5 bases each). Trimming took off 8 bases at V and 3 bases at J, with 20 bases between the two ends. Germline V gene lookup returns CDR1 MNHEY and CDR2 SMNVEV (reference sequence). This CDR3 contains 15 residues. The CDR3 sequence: CASSLGRGPGYEQYF. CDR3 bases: TGTGCCAGCTCCTTGGGTAGGGGACCTGGCTACGAGCAGTACTTC.

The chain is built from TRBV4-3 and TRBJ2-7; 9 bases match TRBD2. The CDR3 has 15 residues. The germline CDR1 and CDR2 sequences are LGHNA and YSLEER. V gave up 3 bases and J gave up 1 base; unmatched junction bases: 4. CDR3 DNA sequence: TGCGCCAGCAGCCAGCTAGCGGGGTTATCCTACGAGCAGTACTTC. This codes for CASSQLAGLSYEQYF.

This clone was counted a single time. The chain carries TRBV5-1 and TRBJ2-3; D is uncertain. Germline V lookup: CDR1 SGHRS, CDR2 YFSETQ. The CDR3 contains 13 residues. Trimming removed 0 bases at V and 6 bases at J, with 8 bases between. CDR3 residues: CASSLVRWDTQYF. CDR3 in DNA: TGCGCCAGCAGCTTGGTACGGTGGGATACGCAGTATTTT.

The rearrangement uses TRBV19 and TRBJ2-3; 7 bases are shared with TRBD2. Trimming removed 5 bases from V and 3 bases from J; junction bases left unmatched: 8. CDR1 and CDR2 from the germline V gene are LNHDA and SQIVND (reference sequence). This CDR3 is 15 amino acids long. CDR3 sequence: CASSQNSGGTDTQYF. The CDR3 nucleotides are TGTGCCAGTAGTCAGAACTCGGGGGGAACAGATACGCAGTATTTT. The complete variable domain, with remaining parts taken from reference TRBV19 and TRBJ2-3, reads DGGITQSPKYLFRKEGQNVTLSCEQNLNHDAMYWYRQDPGQGLRLIYYSQIVNDFQKGDIAEGYSVSREKKESFPLTVTSAQKNPTAFYLCASSQNSGGTDTQYFGPGTRLTVL.

This chain's CDR3 is CASSLSTGAAYEQYF. CDR3 nucleotide sequence: TGTGCCAGCAGTTTATCAACAGGGGCGGCCTACGAGCAGTACTTC. The rearrangement links TRBV27 to TRBJ2-7; 7 bases match TRBD1. In germline, CDR1 is MNHEY, CDR2 SMNVEV (reference sequence). This CDR3 contains 15 residues. The J segment lost 2 bases and the V segment lost 0 bases, leaving 4 bases of the junction unmatched.

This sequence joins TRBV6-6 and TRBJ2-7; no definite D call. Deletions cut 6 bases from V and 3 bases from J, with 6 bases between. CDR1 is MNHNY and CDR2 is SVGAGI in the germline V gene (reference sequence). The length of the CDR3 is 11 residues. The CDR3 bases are TGTGCCAGCAGGGGTTTCTACGAGCAGTACTTC. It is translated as CASRGFYEQYF.

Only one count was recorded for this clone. The CDR3 spells CASSFIQGDGYTF. CDR3 sequence (DNA): TGTGCCAGCAGTTTTATCCAGGGGGACGGCTACACCTTC. The V and J genes are TRBV27 and TRBJ1-2, with TRBD1 identical over 7 bases. V dropped 3 bases and J dropped 8; count of bases not matched to a gene: 6. CDR1 and CDR2 (germline): MNHEY, SMNVEV (reference sequence). This CDR3 spans 13 amino acids.

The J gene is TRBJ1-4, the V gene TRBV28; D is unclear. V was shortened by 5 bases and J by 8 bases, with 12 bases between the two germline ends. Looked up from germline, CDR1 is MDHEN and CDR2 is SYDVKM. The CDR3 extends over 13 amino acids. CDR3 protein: CASSKDFEEKLFF. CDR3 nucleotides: TGTGCCAGCAGTAAAGATTTCGAGGAAAAACTGTTTTTT.